This T cell receptor (beta chain) was sequenced during a study of cytomegalovirus exposure and HLA in healthy donors. Findings and caveats of the study: In a later analysis, HLA-associated beta chains showed higher expansion and lower generation probabilities than comparable chains.

The CDR3 sequence is 13 residues long. Deletions cut 0 bases from V and 6 bases from J, with 6 bases between. Germline CDR1 is MNHEY and CDR2 is SVGAGI. About this clone itself: As yet, its antigen is unknown.

PCR used 60 Vbeta primers and 13 Jbeta primers. Profiling relied on immunoSEQ multiplex PCR, and the TCRdb table lists in-frame clones only, not all of them. The repertoire holds about 160,000 clones, with around four fifths as singletons. This rearrangement joins TRBV6-5 to TRBJ1-5, with D unresolved. This receptor was identified in a man aged 18 to 29 in good health and CMV-seronegative. What was sequenced was PBMCs. CDR3 nucleotide sequence: TGTGCCAGCAGTTACTCAGAGGGTCAGCCCCAGCATTTT. Translation: CASSYSEGQPQHF.